Below are 17 T cell receptor beta chains sequenced from a single sample in a study of T-cell memory formation after mild COVID-19. TCRdb reanalysed the 5' RACE reads using MiXCR and keeps one entry per CDR3 protein. The sample has approximately 60,000 distinct CDR3 sequences, about 9.4% seen once. The sample was PBMCs or a T cell subset sorted from them (not recorded which). These receptors were collected from a man aged 18 to 30 who had mild COVID-19 (a few samples of this study predate the infection). Cell type and time point are not known.

This clonotype was picked up a small number of times. V is TRBV6-5 and J is TRBJ1-4; TRBD1 might be the D (6 bases). Trimming pared 2 bases from V and 5 bases from J, leaving 12 bases between. In germline, CDR1 is MNHEY, CDR2 SVGAGI. The length of the CDR3 is 15 residues. The CDR3 DNA reads as TGTGCCAGCAGTTACAGGGGGGGGTGGAATGAAAAACTGTTTTTT. Encoded protein: CASSYRGGWNEKLFF.

In this sample, this clonotype turned up a few times. This chain uses TRBV7-3 with TRBJ2-1; TRBD2 aligns across 9 bases. CDR1 SGHTA and CDR2 FQGTGA come from the germline V gene. The ends lost 5 bases at V and 7 bases at J; junction bases unmatched: 15. This CDR3 is 17 amino acids long. CDR3 sequence reads: CASSPTGVAGAGNEQFF. The CDR3 coding sequence is TGTGCCAGCAGCCCCACGGGGGTAGCGGGGGCGGGAAATGAGCAGTTCTTC. The variable domain in full, completed from reference TRBV7-3 and TRBJ2-1, reads GAGVSQTPSNKVTEKGKYVELRCDPISGHTALYWYRQSLGQGPEFLIYFQGTGAADDSGLPNDRFFAVRPEGSVSTLKIQRTERGDSAVYLCASSPTGVAGAGNEQFFGPGTRLTVL.

This chain uses TRBV5-1 with TRBJ1-1; D call uncertain. Deletions cut 0 bases from V and 1 base from J, with 7 bases between. This CDR3 has 14 amino acids. Germline V gene sequence: CDR1 SGHRS, CDR2 YFSETQ. The DNA for the CDR3 is TGCGCCAGCAGCTTGGGCGACGGGAACACTGAAGCTTTCTTT. Amino acid sequence: CASSLGDGNTEAFF.

This clonotype was observed a handful of times. For the CDR3, the DNA is TGCGCCAGCCGGGACAGGTCAGGCCGGGATGGCTACACCTTC. It encodes CASRDRSGRDGYTF. The rearrangement uses TRBV5-1 and TRBJ1-2; 8 bases are a match to TRBD1. The CDR3 is 14 amino acids. The ends lost 7 bases at V and 6 bases at J; junction bases unmatched: 11. Germline V gives CDR1 SGHRS, CDR2 YFSETQ.

V usage is TRBV12-3 or TRBV12-4 and J usage is TRBJ2-2; 12 bases align to TRBD2. The CDR3 is made up of 17 amino acids. V shed 2 bases and J 2 bases; nucleotides not matched to a gene: 3. CDR3 nucleotides: TGTGCCAGCAGTTTATCGACTAGCGGGGGTAACACCGGGGAGCTGTTTTTT. Translating gives CASSLSTSGGNTGELFF.

This clonotype was counted between two and nine times. This chain connects TRBV25-1 to TRBJ2-7; D is ambiguous. This CDR3 contains 13 residues. CDR1 and CDR2 from the germline V gene are MGHDK and SYGVNS. V was trimmed by 6 bases and J by 3 bases, leaving 12 bases between them. The CDR3 region is CASSPTPLYEQYF. The CDR3 nucleotides are TGTGCCAGCAGCCCCACGCCACTCTACGAGCAGTACTTC.

This clonotype has just a few counts. The chain joins TRBV4-3 to TRBJ2-7; 11 nucleotides align to TRBD2. The CDR3 has 16 amino acids. Germline loops: CDR1 LGHNA, CDR2 YSLEER. With 3 bases clipped from V and 0 bases from J, the junction kept 4 bases outside the gene matches. The CDR3 reads CASSQGTSGLSYEQYF. In DNA, the CDR3 is TGCGCCAGCAGCCAGGGGACTAGCGGCCTCTCCTACGAGCAGTACTTC.

The chain has TRBV2 and TRBJ1-4, with D maybe TRBD1 (6 bases). From germline, CDR1 is SNHLY and CDR2 FYNNEI. With 6 bases removed from V and 7 bases from J, the gap between germline ends came to 15 bases. The CDR3 is 14 amino acids. This chain's CDR3 is CASSEQGPGEKLFF. CDR3 in DNA: TGTGCCAGCAGCGAGCAGGGGCCGGGTGAAAAACTGTTTTTT.

The V and J genes are TRBV6-6 and TRBJ1-5; 8 bases are a match to TRBD1. From germline, CDR1 is MNHNY and CDR2 SVGAGI (reference sequence). V lost 0 bases to trimming and J lost 7 bases; unmatched junction nucleotides: 2. This CDR3 spans 14 amino acids. The CDR3 here is CASSYSDRAQPQHF. In DNA, the CDR3 is TGTGCCAGCAGTTACTCGGACAGGGCCCAGCCCCAGCATTTT.

The chain has TRBV18 and TRBJ2-6; the D is unclear. This CDR3 has 14 amino acids. The V end lost 5 bases, the J end lost 0 bases, and 5 bases lay between the germline ends. Germline V gene lookup returns CDR1 KGHSH and CDR2 LQKENI. Here the CDR3 reads CASSSSSGANVLTF. In DNA, the CDR3 is TGTGCCAGCTCATCGAGCTCTGGGGCCAACGTCCTGACTTTC. The whole variable domain, filled in from reference TRBV18 and TRBJ2-6, reads NAGVMQNPRHLVRRRGQEARLRCSPMKGHSHVYWYRQLPEEGLKFMVYLQKENIIDESGMPKERFSAEFPKEGPSILRIQQVVRGDSAAYFCASSSSSGANVLTFGAGSRLTVL.

This clonotype was picked up a small number of times. The chain combines TRBV28 with TRBJ1-5; 7 positions agree with TRBD1. Trimming at V came to 3 bases and at J to 5 bases, leaving 13 bases not matched to a gene. Germline V CDR1 and CDR2: MDHEN, SYDVKM. The CDR3 spans 17 residues. The DNA for the CDR3 is TGTGCCAGCAGTTTGTTTAGGAGACAGGGAGTATATCAGCCCCAGCATTTT. Translated, it gives CASSLFRRQGVYQPQHF. The full variable domain, in which reference TRBV28 and TRBJ1-5 provide the parts outside the CDR3, is DVKVTQSSRYLVKRTGEKVFLECVQDMDHENMFWYRQDPGLGLRLIYFSYDVKMKEKGDIPEGYSVSREKKERFSLILESASTNQTSMYLCASSLFRRQGVYQPQHFGDGTRLSIL.

Of note for this clonotype: The junction and the germline gene differ at one end; a read error may be behind it. V gene TRBV7-7 combines with J gene TRBJ2-1; perhaps TRBD1 as D (6 bases). This CDR3 is 15 amino acids long. Germline values: CDR1 SSHAT, CDR2 FNYEAQ (reference sequence). The CDR3 nucleotides are TGTGCTAGCAGCCTGGGGACACCACAGTACAATGAGCAGTTCTTC. As protein: CASSLGTPQYNEQFF.

This clonotype was picked up a small number of times. This rearrangement joins TRBV18 to TRBJ2-2; 7 bases line up with TRBD1. The CDR3 is 13 amino acids. J was trimmed by 6 bases and V by 3 bases; bases with no gene match: 1. Germline assignment: CDR1 KGHSH and CDR2 LQKENI. CDR3 bases: TGTGCCAGCTCACCTGGGACAGCCGGGGAGCTGTTTTTT. This gives the protein CASSPGTAGELFF.

This clonotype was counted between two and nine times. The chain recombines TRBV7-9 with TRBJ1-2; 9 nucleotides line up with TRBD1. Trimming at V came to 4 bases and at J to 2 bases, leaving 8 bases not matched to a gene. CDR3 length: 16 amino acids. The germline CDR1 and CDR2 sequences are SEHNR and FQNEAQ (reference sequence). CDR3 amino acids: CASSSPRTGENYGYTF. CDR3 DNA: TGTGCCAGCAGCTCGCCGCGGACAGGGGAAAACTATGGCTACACCTTC.

This sequence joins TRBV25-1 and TRBJ2-5; 10 bases are shared with TRBD1. The length of the CDR3 is 17 residues. CDR1 is MGHDK, CDR2 SYGVNS, per germline. Trimming removed 5 bases from V and 4 bases from J; junction bases left unmatched: 13. The CDR3 sequence is CASSQDRGSSIGETQYF. The DNA of the CDR3 is TGTGCCAGCAGTCAGGACAGGGGGTCGTCAATAGGAGAGACCCAGTACTTC.

This clonotype was counted a few times. The chain couples TRBV27 to TRBJ1-5; no definite D call. V dropped 3 bases and J dropped 1 base, with 4 bases sitting between them. CDR3 length equals 13 residues. In germline, CDR1 is MNHEY, CDR2 SMNVEV (reference sequence). CDR3 bases: TGTGCCAGCAGTTTCAAGAGCAATCAGCCCCAGCATTTT. Translation gives CASSFKSNQPQHF.

This clonotype was seen only a few times. The chain recombines TRBV3-1 with TRBJ1-2; D is perhaps TRBD1 (6 bases). Germline CDR1 reads LGHDT; CDR2 reads YNNKEL (reference sequence). The CDR3 is 14 amino acids. Trimming shortened V by 0 bases and J by 8 bases, and 13 bases separated the two germline ends. The chain's CDR3 is CASSQEGAQIGYTF. As DNA, the CDR3 is TGTGCCAGCAGCCAAGAGGGGGCACAGATCGGCTACACCTTC.